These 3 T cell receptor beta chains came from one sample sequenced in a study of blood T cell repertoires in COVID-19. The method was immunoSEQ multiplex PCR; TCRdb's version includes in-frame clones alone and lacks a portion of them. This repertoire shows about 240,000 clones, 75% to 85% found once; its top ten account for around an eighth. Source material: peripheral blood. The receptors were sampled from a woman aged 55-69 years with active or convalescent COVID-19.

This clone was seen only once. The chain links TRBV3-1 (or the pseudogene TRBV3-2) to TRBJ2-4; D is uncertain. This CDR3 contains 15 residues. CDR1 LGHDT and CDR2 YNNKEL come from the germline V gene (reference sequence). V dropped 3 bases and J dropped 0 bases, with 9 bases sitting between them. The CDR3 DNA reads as TGTGCCAGCAGCCACAGGTCTGTAGCCAAAAACATTCAGTACTTC. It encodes CASSHRSVAKNIQYF.

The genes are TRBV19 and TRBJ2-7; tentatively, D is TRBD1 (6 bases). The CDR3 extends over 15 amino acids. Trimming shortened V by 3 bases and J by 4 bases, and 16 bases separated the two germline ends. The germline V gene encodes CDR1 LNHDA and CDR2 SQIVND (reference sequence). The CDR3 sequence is CASSIQLGTLYEQYF. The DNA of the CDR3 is TGTGCCAGTAGTATCCAACTGGGGACACTTTACGAGCAGTACTTC.

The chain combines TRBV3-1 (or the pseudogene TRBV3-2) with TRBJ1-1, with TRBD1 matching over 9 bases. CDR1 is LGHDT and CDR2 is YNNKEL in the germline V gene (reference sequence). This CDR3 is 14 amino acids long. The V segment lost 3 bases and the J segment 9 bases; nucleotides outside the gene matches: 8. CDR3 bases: TGTGCCAGCAGCCAGGGGACAGGGACCTTTAAAGCTTTCTTT. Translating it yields CASSQGTGTFKAFF.